A selection of T cell receptor beta chains follows, all from one sample in a study of vaccination and CD4 T cells after COVID-19. TCRdb passed the PCR reads through MiXCR, listing each CDR3 protein once. This repertoire shows about 11,000 distinct CDR3 sequences, about 42% found once; its top ten account for roughly 28%. Their target antigens are unknown. Sequenced material: CD4+ T cells from blood, cultured in vitro. The receptors shown here come from a human donor who had recovered from COVID-19. The CDR3 runs from the conserved cysteine through the conserved F or W. A D gene is named only where the DNA matches it firmly. Rows give clone size only sometimes, using once, few, many, or a class for an expanded clone.

length,V,D,J,size,DNA,CDR3
15,TRBV19,TRBD1,TRBJ2-3,few,TGTGCCAGTAGTCCAGGAGGGACAGGGTCAGATACGCAGTATTTT,CASSPGGTGSDTQYF
17,TRBV21-1,-,TRBJ2-7,-,TGTGCCAGCAGCCGAGGGGGTGAAGAGTCCGGGGGCTACGAGCAGTACTTC,CASSRGGEESGGYEQYF
16,TRBV20-1,TRBD2,TRBJ2-1,-,TGCAGTGCCGGGGGGGAGGCGGGAGCCGTCTACAATGAGCAGTTCTTC,CSAGGEAGAVYNEQFF
15,TRBV7-9,-,TRBJ2-2,few,TGTGCCAGCAGCTTAGGACCCTCCGACACCGGGGAGCTGTTTTTT,CASSLGPSDTGELFF
11,TRBV6-1,-,TRBJ1-4,-,TGTGCCAGCAGTAATCGGGGAAAACTGTTTTTT,CASSNRGKLFF
16,TRBV7-6,TRBD1,TRBJ2-1,-,TGTGCCAGCAGCGATCGGTTCGGACAGGGGGAGAATGAGCAGTTCTTC,CASSDRFGQGENEQFF
14,TRBV6-1,TRBD1,TRBJ2-7,few,TGTGCCAGCAGCCTACCCGGGACAGCCTACGAGCAGTACTTC,CASSLPGTAYEQYF
18,TRBV7-2,TRBD2,TRBJ2-3,-,TGTGCCAGCAGCCAAAGACTAGCGGGAGGCCCCTCGGGTGATACGCAGTATTTT,CASSQRLAGGPSGDTQYF
17,TRBV24-1,TRBD1,TRBJ2-3,-,TGTGCCACCAGTGATTTAAGCCCCGACAGGGCGTATGATACGCAGTATTTT,CATSDLSPDRAYDTQYF
19,TRBV7-9,-,TRBJ2-4,-,TGTGCCAGCAGCTTACCATTTCAGGACGGTAGGGCGGCCAAAAACATTCAGTACTTC,CASSLPFQDGRAAKNIQYF
14,TRBV20-1,-,TRBJ2-2,-,TGCAGTGCTAGAGGAGCCACAGGGACCGGGGAGCTGTTTTTT,CSARGATGTGELFF
15,TRBV24-1,-,TRBJ2-5,-,TGTGCCACCAGTGATTTGTTAGCGGACCAAGAGACCCAGTACTTC,CATSDLLADQETQYF
14,TRBV5-1,TRBD2,TRBJ2-3,once,TGCGCCAGCAGCCCCGGGAGGGCCACAGATACGCAGTATTTT,CASSPGRATDTQYF
14,TRBV28,TRBD2,TRBJ2-5,-,TGTGCCAGCATCGGGGGGGGTGGCCAAGAGACCCAGTACTTC,CASIGGGGQETQYF
15,TRBV7-2,TRBD2,TRBJ2-5,few,TGTGCCAGCAGCACGGGACTAGCGGAGGGCGGGACCCAGTACTTC,CASSTGLAEGGTQYF
14,TRBV5-6,-,TRBJ1-1,-,TGTGCCAGCAGCTCCGCGGTCGGGGAGGCTGAAGCTTTCTTT,CASSSAVGEAEAFF
13,TRBV19,TRBD2,TRBJ2-1,few,TGTGCCAGTAACGCAGCGGGATTGAATGAGCAGTTCTTC,CASNAAGLNEQFF
16,TRBV19,TRBD1,TRBJ2-7,-,TGTGCCAGTAGTATAGATCTGATAACAGGGGTCTACGAGCAGTACTTC,CASSIDLITGVYEQYF
13,TRBV3-1,-,TRBJ2-3,-,TGTGCCAGCAGCCAAGATGAAGCCGGGACGAAGTATTTT,CASSQDEAGTKYF
16,TRBV24-1,TRBD1,TRBJ1-5,-,TGTGCCACCAGTGAAAGGGACAGTCTGGGAAATCAGCCCCAGCATTTT,CATSERDSLGNQPQHF
14,TRBV5-1,TRBD1,TRBJ2-7,-,TGCGCCAGCAGCTTGGTGCAGGGGGCCTACGAGCAGTACTTC,CASSLVQGAYEQYF
17,TRBV7-2,TRBD2,TRBJ2-5,-,TGTGCCAGCAGCTCTGGGACTAGCGGGAGGTTACGAGAGACCCAGTACTTC,CASSSGTSGRLRETQYF
16,TRBV2,TRBD1,TRBJ2-2,-,TGTGCCAGCAGCCGGTTGGGACAGGGAAACACCGGGGAGCTGTTTTTT,CASSRLGQGNTGELFF
13,TRBV6-1,-,TRBJ1-5,-,TGTGCCAGCAGTGAAGGCCACAATCAGCCCCAGCATTTT,CASSEGHNQPQHF
16,TRBV6-1,TRBD2,TRBJ2-3,-,TGTGCCAGCAGTCCCGGACTAGCGCCCGTGAGGGATACGCAGTATTTT,CASSPGLAPVRDTQYF
14,TRBV6-2/TRBV6-3,TRBD1,TRBJ1-5,-,TGTGCCAGCAGTTATGGACAGGGTTACCAGCCCCAGCATTTT,CASSYGQGYQPQHF
13,TRBV20-1,-,TRBJ1-1,few,TGCAGTGCTCAAAACAGGGAGGACACTGAAGCTTTCTTT,CSAQNREDTEAFF
14,TRBV20-1,-,TRBJ2-1,-,TGCAGTGCTATCCCCCCGGCCAGGGTCAATGAGCAGTTCTTC,CSAIPPARVNEQFF
14,TRBV20-1,TRBD2,TRBJ2-3,-,TGCAGTGCCGTAATAGCGGGAGGAGCAGATACGCAGTATTTT,CSAVIAGGADTQYF
14,TRBV6-5,TRBD1,TRBJ2-7,-,TGTGCCAGCAGTTACGGGACAGGGGCCTACGAGCAGTACTTC,CASSYGTGAYEQYF
17,TRBV15,TRBD1,TRBJ1-3,-,TGTGCCACCAGCAGACTAGCAACCGGGACAGGGAGAAACACCATATATTTT,CATSRLATGTGRNTIYF
14,TRBV2,-,TRBJ1-6,few,TGTGCCAGCAGTGAACGGCATAGCAATTCACCCCTCCACTTT,CASSERHSNSPLHF
13,TRBV14,-,TRBJ1-5,-,TGTGCCAGCAGCCCGGGACTATATCAGCCCCAGCATTTT,CASSPGLYQPQHF
12,TRBV12-3/TRBV12-4,-,TRBJ1-1,-,TGTGCCAGCACAACCCATGGCTCTGAAGCTTTCTTT,CASTTHGSEAFF
13,TRBV2,-,TRBJ1-2,few,TGTGCCAGCAACTGGGACCTAGCGGGAGGCTACACCTTC,CASNWDLAGGYTF
16,TRBV6-1,-,TRBJ1-4,once,TGTGCCAGCAGGAATGAAAGGGGAGGGGGTCGAGAAAAACTGTTTTTT,CASRNERGGGREKLFF
13,TRBV27,-,TRBJ1-2,few,TGTGCCAGCAGCCGCGACAGGATCTATGGCTACACCTTC,CASSRDRIYGYTF
13,TRBV27,-,TRBJ2-1,-,TGTGCCAGCAGGGGACCCGACTACAATGAGCAGTTCTTC,CASRGPDYNEQFF
13,TRBV5-4,-,TRBJ2-4,-,TGTGCCAGCAGCTTGGATCCCGGCGGTAGTTTGGACTTC,CASSLDPGGSLDF
14,TRBV7-7,-,TRBJ1-2,few,TGTGCCAGCAGCTTAAGGTCCCGGGCGAATGGCTACACCTTC,CASSLRSRANGYTF
11,TRBV20-1,-,TRBJ1-2,-,TGCAGTGGAGGGTCTAGCTATGGCTACACCTTC,CSGGSSYGYTF
15,TRBV4-2,-,TRBJ1-1,few,TGTGCCAGCAGCCAGGGAGAGGAGGGGCAGACTGAAGCTTTCTTT,CASSQGEEGQTEAFF
14,TRBV21-1,-,TRBJ1-1,few,TGTGCCAGCAGCGAGAGAGACAGGAACACTGAAGCTTTCTTT,CASSERDRNTEAFF
14,TRBV6-1,-,TRBJ2-2,-,TGTGCCAGCCTTCCGAGTAGCAGGACCGGGGAGCTGTTTTTT,CASLPSSRTGELFF
12,TRBV20-1,-,TRBJ2-1,-,TGCAGTGCGCCGGGACGGATCAATGAGCAGTTCTTC,CSAPGRINEQFF